This is a list of T cell receptor beta chains from one sample in a study of cytomegalovirus exposure and HLA in healthy donors. Sequencing was performed with immunoSEQ multiplex PCR; in TCRdb, only in-frame clones are kept and a portion is missing. This table has some 200,000 clones, more than 80% appearing once. What was sequenced was PBMCs. The receptors stem from a woman in her forties or fifties in good health and CMV-seropositive. The CDR3 runs from the conserved cysteine through the conserved F or W. Not every row has a clone size; where given, it reads once, few, many or a size class.

>TRBJ2-3|few|TRBV11-3
CASSLTASTDTQYF
>TRBJ2-7|-|TRBV2
CASSTGWEAGEQYF
>TRBJ1-4|-|TRBV6-5
CASGYNGNEKLFF
>TRBJ1-1|-|TRBV21-1
CASSKAAGELTEAFF
>-|-|TRBV6-6
CASSSQGRSYEQYF
>TRBJ2-1|-|TRBV7-9
CSSSPPLNEQFF
>TRBJ1-2|-|TRBV6-5
CASRRQGSYGYTF
>TRBJ1-2|-|TRBV20-1
CSATGAVGYTF
>TRBJ1-5|-|TRBV25-1
CASSLGAGNQPQHF
>TRBJ1-4|few|TRBV5-1
CASSQKGQDEKLFF
>TRBJ1-4|-|TRBV19
CASSLTPAGTNEKLFF
>TRBJ1-2|-|TRBV7-6
CASSSARGYGYTF
>TRBJ1-2|-|TRBV19
CASSISLTEYGYTF
>TRBJ2-1|-|TRBV9
CASSGPPGALGNEQFF
>TRBJ2-7|-|TRBV7-9
CASSLRPGGLDEQYF
>TRBJ1-2|-|TRBV29-1
CSVGSPNYGYTF
>TRBJ2-5|-|TRBV27
CASRASGGSMETQYF
>TRBJ1-1|-|TRBV7-2
CASSLAETVNTEAFF
>TRBJ2-3|-|TRBV12-5
CASGSGWLAGTAGTDTQYF
>TRBJ2-7|-|TRBV6-6
CASSYSRPDYEQHF
>TRBJ2-1|-|TRBV7-9
CASSSVPGQGPGQFF
>TRBJ2-3|-|TRBV2
CASERLAGGTDTQYF
>TRBJ2-3|-|TRBV9
CASSLLAGGTDTQYF
>TRBJ2-7|-|TRBV18
CASSRNPGQGYEQYF
>TRBJ2-3|-|TRBV4-1
CASSQDDRESTDTQYF
>TRBJ2-7|-|TRBV27
CASSTGNPVSEQYF
>TRBJ2-4|-|TRBV7-2
CASSPRGQGSNIQYF
>TRBJ2-2|once|TRBV7-8
CASSLVGAGTDTGELFF
>TRBJ1-1|few|TRBV19
CASSSKARGKAFF
>TRBJ2-2|-|TRBV5-6
CASSLGRGGTGELFF
>TRBJ2-3|-|TRBV6-5
CASRFPGGDTQYF
>TRBJ2-1|-|TRBV7-9
CASSLVGGSPNEQFF
>TRBJ2-2|-|TRBV19
CASSIDPGGFGELFF
>TRBJ2-6|once|TRBV2
CASNPTGREPSGANVLTF
>TRBJ1-1|-|TRBV7-9
CSSSLSADTEAFF
>TRBJ1-2|-|TRBV7-8
CASSYRTGLANYGYTF
>TRBJ1-3|-|TRBV2
CASSEEGQGANTIYF
>TRBJ2-7|-|TRBV5-1
CASSGGNTYEQYF
>TRBJ2-7|few|TRBV10-3
CAISEDRDYEQYF
>TRBJ1-5|-|TRBV10-1
CASSEGHWPNQPQHF
>TRBJ2-3|-|TRBV11-2
CASSSRTSGGWDTQYF
>TRBJ2-6|-|TRBV5-5
CASSLTGFSGANVLTF
>TRBJ1-2|-|TRBV7-9
CASSGYRDRGYTF
>-|-|TRBV12-5
CASGLQGVFSYEQYF
>TRBJ2-4|-|TRBV9
CASSVRDRGSKNIQYF
>TRBJ2-3|-|TRBV7-2
CASRPPSGGTDTQYF
>TRBJ2-6|-|TRBV7-3
CASSLGAAPGVGGANVLTF